This T cell receptor beta chain derives from a study of cytomegalovirus exposure and HLA in healthy donors. The donors were healthy bone marrow donors. 13 Jbeta primers and 60 Vbeta primers were used for the PCR. As handled by the study authors: Around 83 million unique TCR beta chains, about 12 million shared, were counted in a later analysis. Method: immunoSEQ multiplex PCR; TCRdb's copy keeps in-frame clones and lacks some. The V and J calls and clone size come from that table; D and trimming were worked out from the DNA. The data show around 150,000 clones, approximately 78% seen once. There are a few counts of this clone. Its antigen is still unknown. Broader study findings: Later analysis indicated greater clonal expansion among HLA-associated TCR beta chains than among equally common other chains. In a later analysis, V- and J-gene trimming of beta chains associated with a DCLRE1C missense variant, replicated independently.

This CDR3 spans 13 amino acids. The V and J ends lost 8 bases and 6 bases, in that order; junction bases with no gene match: 6. Germline CDR1 and CDR2: LGHNA and YSLEER. The chain employs TRBV4-3 and TRBJ1-3, with 8 bases matching TRBD1. This receptor was obtained from a woman aged 30 to 39 in good health and CMV-seropositive. The sample consisted of PBMCs. The CDR3 DNA reads TGCGCCAGCCGCGGGACAGGCCCAAACACCATATATTTT. It specifies CASRGTGPNTIYF.